This T cell receptor (beta chain) is from a study of CD8+CD57+ T cells in acquired aplastic anemia. Study conclusions and caveats: Controls did not differ significantly from patients in CD8+ Simpson's diversity.

In patients chosen for sequencing, flow cytometry had shown CD8+CD57+ cell expansion. Prior therapy had not been administered to any patient at the time of blood sampling. The germline V gene encodes CDR1 SNHLY and CDR2 FYNNEI. V dropped 7 bases and J dropped 2 bases, with 13 bases sitting between them. The CDR3 has 14 amino acids. TCR beta VDJ and CDR3 were profiled, and genomic DNA was the template. TCRdb redid the calling of the reads with MiXCR, one entry per CDR3 protein. The sample yields 150,000 or so distinct CDR3 sequences, approximately 51% seen once. Remarks on this clonotype: Its antigen is not identified.

This TCR derives from a human donor with aplastic anemia. The chain employs TRBV2 and TRBJ2-3, with TRBD1 as a possible D gene (7 bases). The sequencing input was sorted CD4+, CD8+, or CD8+CD57+ T cells (not recorded which) from PBMCs. DNA of the CDR3: TGTGCCAGCATACGACAGGGACTCACAGATACGCAGTATTTT. It yields the protein CASIRQGLTDTQYF.